Sequencing of this T cell receptor (beta chain) was carried out in a study of long-term antiretroviral therapy in people with HIV. Overall study findings and caveats: Diversity measured after ART increased yet remained under transplant donor controls. Clones with expansion before ART led the repertoire at all time points.

This clone rates as medium-sized. Antigen specificity is unknown. Researchers report immunoSEQ v3.0 was run at survey level. Sequencing used immunoSEQ multiplex PCR; TCRdb keeps in-frame clones, though not all of them. This table holds about 17,000 clones, 79% found once. The CDR3 totals 14 residues. Trimming pared 4 bases from V and 8 bases from J, leaving 16 bases between. Germline CDR1 reads SGDLS; CDR2 reads YYNGEE. The sequence came from a man aged 25 to 40 with HIV. Material: unsorted PBMCs, obtained at the start of antiretroviral therapy. This chain connects TRBV9 to TRBJ2-1, with D possibly TRBD1 on 7 matching bases. The CDR3 loop is CASSFSGGSDEQFF. In nucleotides, the CDR3 is TGTGCCAGCAGCTTTTCAGGGGGGTCCGATGAGCAGTTCTTC. The full variable domain, its missing parts supplied by reference TRBV9 and TRBJ2-1, is DSGVTQTPKHLITATGQRVTLRCSPRSGDLSVYWYQQSLDQGLQFLIQYYNGEERAKGNILERFSAQQFPDLHSELNLSSLELGDSALYFCASSFSGGSDEQFFGPGTRLTVL.